The entry below gives a single T cell receptor (beta chain) sequence along with its context. As originally analysed: Cell counts per sample came from amplifying reference gene primers. Measured with immunoSEQ multiplex PCR; TCRdb has only the in-frame clones, and not every one. That table is the source of V, J and clone size, and D and trimming were worked out from the DNA. Altogether some 300,000 clones are present, over 85% being singletons, with the ten largest covering roughly 2.9%. This entry belongs to a study of blood T cell repertoires in COVID-19. Participants' reported clinical history set cohort assignment. The sample consisted of PBMCs or T cells enriched from blood (not recorded which). The TCR was taken from a woman between 45 and 60 years old who had been exposed to COVID-19.

This chain's CDR3 is CATSRDSSNTEAFF. Here the CDR3 DNA reads TGTGCCACCAGCAGAGACTCCTCGAACACTGAAGCTTTCTTT. The chain employs TRBV15 and TRBJ1-1, with D unresolved. Germline CDR1 and CDR2: LNHNV and YYDKDF (reference sequence). The CDR3 is 14 residues long. Deletions cut 0 bases from V and 1 base from J, with 6 bases between.